This T cell receptor beta chain was found in a study of T cells in Graves' hyperthyroidism and ophthalmopathy (dated by TCRdb to between 2017 and 2020). About the investigation overall: Peripheral blood samples were taken at initial diagnosis, before any treatment was given. After blood sampling, hyperthyroidism patients were treated with methimazole at a starting dose of 30 mg daily, and ophthalmopathy patients were treated with high-dose intravenous methylprednisolone. Thyroid tissue and blood T-cell repertoires from several Graves' hyperthyroidism patients were also compared in the study. Whether ophthalmopathy could be predicted prospectively was tested in an independent validation cohort made up of under 20 hyperthyroidism patients plus 17 patients who later progressed to ophthalmopathy. For training and testing, the roughly 100 patients in the discovery cohort were randomly divided in a 7:3 ratio. According to the paper, TCR Vbeta CDR3 sequencing was carried out on 135 peripheral blood samples, which came from fewer than 50 ophthalmopathy, 70 to 80 hyperthyroidism and some 17 progressor patients. To identify TCR V-J signatures that set the groups apart, the researchers used a discovery cohort of 90 to 100 patients, made up of 40 to 45 with Graves' ophthalmopathy and some 58 with stable Graves' hyperthyroidism.

The germline V gene sets CDR1 to SGHAT and CDR2 to FQNNGV. V is reduced by 5 bases and J by 0 bases, leaving a spacing of 11 bases between them. The CDR3 measures 15 amino acids from cysteine to phenylalanine. The kept DNA is CDR3 alone, 45 bases in frame from the first base. Graves' hyperthyroidism was defined as stable when no progression to ophthalmopathy occurred over 18 months of follow-up. Hyperthyroidism patients were aged 18 to 65 years and newly diagnosed, with disease duration of less than 2 months. Any patient with an uncontrolled infection, another autoimmune disease, pregnancy or lactation was excluded. Diagnoses were established on the basis of clinical symptoms, serum thyroxine and TRAb, thyroid ultrasound, and orbital computed tomography. Ficoll-Paque density gradient centrifugation was used to isolate PBMCs from about 10 ml of fresh peripheral blood. Trizol reagent was used to extract total RNA, and RNA quality was then checked on an Agilent 2100 Bioanalyzer.

The study at large found these results: A model built on a 13 V-J signature distinguished ophthalmopathy from stable hyperthyroidism, reaching roughly 88% sensitivity and 81.08% specificity in cross-validation and 80%/75% in testing. Most expanded thyroid clonotypes (frequency above 0.001) were also detected in blood, a finding suggesting that blood repertoires may reflect thyroid immune responses. Sample size was not statistically predetermined, and blinding of investigators to group allocation was not performed. In validation, progression to ophthalmopathy was predicted by the model with 70.59% sensitivity and 72.22% specificity, a median of roughly 6.4 months before onset.

This clonotype was detected only a few times. The target of this receptor is not known. Per-nucleotide qualities are absent, and no much larger clonotype sits a single base away. The TCR beta CDR3 regions were amplified from the RNA transcripts. For the first round of RT-PCR on the TCR CDR3, the HTBI primer set was used together with the Qiagen OneStep RT-PCR kit. Libraries were constructed in a second round of multiplex PCR, after which size selection and purification were carried out. Paired-end sequencing of the libraries was performed with 100 bp reads on an Illumina HiSeq2000. The published analysis was carried out like this. SOAPnuke was used to process the raw data, with reads discarded if the reads contained adapters or uncalled bases, had a mean Phred below 15, or lacked an exact constant-primer or identifier match. High-quality paired reads were merged using COPE v1.2.5, and each unique nucleotide sequence was defined as a clonotype. Clonotypes were aligned to IMGT TRBV, TRBD and TRBJ reference segments using MiTCR v1.1. The analysis was restricted to V-J combinations with a frequency above 0.0001, which together covered 99.2% of the repertoires. The TCS score was defined as the ratio of F50 (clonal expansion) to E x V (chaos), calculated using BLOSUM62-based TCRdist between CDR3 peptides within each V-J. Welch's t-statistics and random forest reduced around 520 V-J features to 13, which were used in a naive Bayes classifier (R e1071). The public reads were reanalyzed by TCRdb: fastp trimming at Q25, MiXCR alignment, in-frame beta chains only. One record per CDR3 amino acid sequence lists the most common genes and DNA. TCRdb's processing, not the study's, gives the V and J calls here. The sample yields around 560,000 distinct CDR3 sequences; around 15% were counted once. The biggest ten clones account for about 18% of the sample.

The rearrangement joined TRBV11-2 to TRBJ1-3, with the D gene call left open. The TCR sequence derives from a woman aged 18-29 years with Graves' hyperthyroidism. Sequenced input: blood. The CDR3 is CASSVHSLSGNTIYF. The DNA sequence reads TGTGCCAGCAGCGTACACAGTCTCTCTGGAAACACCATATATTTT.